This T cell receptor (beta chain) was documented in a study of CD8 T cells in Susac syndrome. The CDR3 loop spans 16 amino acids. Looked up from germline, CDR1 is SGHVS and CDR2 is FQNEAQ. Trimming cost V 5 bases and J 0 bases, with 17 bases left between them. The authors reverse transcribed roughly 0.5 to 1 ug RNA with random hexamers. A single record per CDR3 protein comes from TCRdb applying MiXCR to the immunoSEQ multiplex PCR reads. The table shows roughly 140,000 distinct CDR3 sequences, with over 95% occurring only once. Sequences were obtained from CD8+ T cells from PBMCs. This TCR derives from a human donor with multiple sclerosis. The V gene is TRBV7-8, the J gene TRBJ2-7; D might be TRBD1 (7 bases). The CDR3 DNA reads TGTGCCAGCAGCGGGAGGACAGGTCGACGCTCCTACGAGCAGTACTTC. It specifies CASSGRTGRRSYEQYF.